These T cell receptor beta chains were read from a single sample in a study of human T cells and chemical hapten exposure. TCRdb passed the RACE reads through MiXCR, listing each CDR3 protein once. There are more than 80,000 distinct CDR3 sequences in the sample; over 9.5% occur only once, and less than 6.5% lies in the top ten. Sequences were derived from whole blood, sampled in connection with sensitization to the hapten diphenylcyclopropenone (DPC). The receptors originated from a woman in her 50s with alopecia areata. Some clones in this sample may be carry-over from other donors' samples. Both conserved end residues are part of each CDR3.

v_call,j_call,cdr3_length,cdr3_aa
TRBV11-2,TRBJ2-7,15,CASSSRTGDPYEQYF
TRBV7-2,TRBJ2-3,15,CASSFGRGRTDTQYF
TRBV7-9,TRBJ2-1,16,CASSIPSWRGYNEQFF
TRBV3-1,TRBJ1-2,13,CASSQQRPYGYTF
TRBV28,TRBJ2-2,14,CASSFPRSTGELFF
TRBV5-1,TRBJ2-1,16,CASSSKTSGKTNEQFF
TRBV20-1,TRBJ2-1,15,CSARTSGRSYNEQFF
TRBV6-1,TRBJ2-7,15,CASSEASGRSYEQYF
TRBV4-3,TRBJ2-4,21,CASSQDLNRVNLWTAKNIQYF
TRBV5-1,TRBJ2-3,14,CASSLPGRGDTQYF
TRBV20-1,TRBJ2-7,15,CSARPRDFFSYEQYF
TRBV29-1,TRBJ1-4,15,CSVGVPGATNEKLFF